This entry describes one TCR beta chain. Additional DNA sequences in this sample encode the identical CDR3. This entry comes from a study of blood T cell repertoires in COVID-19. The overall study: Specimens from acute and convalescent COVID-19 originated in the United States, Italy and Spain. From T cells, B-cell-depleted T cells, or PBMCs came the material, which was cDNA or gDNA.

V shed 3 bases and J 0 bases; nucleotides not matched to a gene: 2. CDR3 length: 15 amino acids. The germline gives CDR1 SEHNR, CDR2 FQNEAQ (reference sequence). Original analysis: Reference gene primer amplification gave nucleated cell count estimates. Assay: immunoSEQ multiplex PCR; the TCRdb copy retains only in-frame clones and omits some. V, J and clone size are taken as reported in that table, and D and trimming were inferred from the DNA itself. The repertoire holds 240,000 or so clones, with roughly nine tenths as singletons. Sequencing was carried out using peripheral blood. The receptor's source is a man in his sixties with acute or convalescent COVID-19. The gene calls are TRBV7-9 and TRBJ2-1, with 7 bases lining up with TRBD2. Written as DNA, the CDR3 is TGTGCCAGCAGCTTGCGCGGGAGCTCCTACAATGAGCAGTTCTTC. Protein: CASSLRGSSYNEQFF.